This TCR beta chain was obtained from a study of cytomegalovirus exposure and HLA in healthy donors. The table came from immunoSEQ multiplex PCR; TCRdb's copy has only in-frame clones and leaves some out. The sample holds 50,000 or so clones, 90% to 95% seen once. The V gene's germline CDR1 is SEHNR and CDR2 FQNEAQ (reference sequence). The CDR3 is made up of 17 amino acids. V shed 4 bases and J 5 bases; nucleotides not matched to a gene: 8. The source is a woman between 25 and 40 years old in good health and CMV-seronegative. This sequence joins TRBV7-9 and TRBJ2-2; 12 bases are shared with TRBD2. Input material: PBMCs. CDR3 sequence: CASSSRLAGDITGELFF. CDR3 coding DNA: TGTGCCAGCAGCTCCCGACTAGCGGGAGATATTACCGGGGAGCTGTTTTTT.